These T cell receptor beta chains were read from a single sample in a study of CD8+ T cells in alopecia areata. Produced via immunoSEQ multiplex PCR; TCRdb's table is partial and in-frame only. The table records roughly 97,000 clones, about 40% of them present only once. Sample: CD4+ T cells sorted from blood. The receptors originated from a human donor with alopecia areata. The conserved cysteine and the conserved F or W are not part of the CDR3 here.

j_call v_call cdr3_aa
TRBJ1-2 TRBV30 AWAFNDLKRTPRGYT
TRBJ2-2 TRBV29-1 SVALDSPGSGELF
TRBJ2-5 TRBV7-9 ASSSEVVETQY
TRBJ1-1 TRBV4-3 ASSQGQGPRGTEAF
TRBJ2-2 TRBV23-1 ASVVARGANTGELF
TRBJ2-2 TRBV6-4 ASSVEGQSTGELF
TRBJ2-3 TRBV4-2 ASSQDTGGADTQY
TRBJ2-1 TRBV1 TSSQGGEEYNEQF
TRBJ2-1 TRBV4-1 ASSQDSPLLAGESYNEQF
TRBJ1-6 TRBV30 AWSRVGSPLH
TRBJ2-3 TRBV29-1 SVEGKVDTQY
TRBJ1-1 TRBV7-2 ASSLIVEAF
TRBJ2-1 TRBV18 ASSPPLGYSYNEQF
TRBJ2-1 TRBV7-3 ASSFSGTSTNEQF
TRBJ2-5 TRBV5-1 ASSSAGLSDPQY
TRBJ1-1 TRBV7-9 ASSLVQNTEAF
TRBJ1-2 TRBV19 ASESDLYGYT
TRBJ1-5 TRBV5-1 ASKEGNGNQPQH
TRBJ2-1 TRBV27 ASSFLNWGSYRNEQF
TRBJ2-3 TRBV6-6 ASTLSGTTQY
TRBJ2-4 TRBV2 ASIVSNIQY
TRBJ2-1 TRBV7-3 ASSLGGHGYNEQF
TRBJ2-1 TRBV11-2 ASSRRTGTSVDEQF
TRBJ2-7 TRBV6-5 ASSRQGASEQY
TRBJ2-2 TRBV27 ASKSRGHTGELF
TRBJ2-7 TRBV9 ASSESSGLVQY
TRBJ2-4 TRBV30 AWTEDPKNIQY
TRBJ1-2 TRBV30 AGDTNGYT
TRBJ2-3 TRBV7-9 ASSSHSLYTQY
TRBJ2-2 TRBV7-3 ASSQGSGELF
TRBJ1-1 TRBV11-3 ASSEGQYTEAF
TRBJ2-3 TRBV5-1 ASSSLPTSAGGTDTQY
TRBJ2-7 TRBV10-2 ASGELRYEQY